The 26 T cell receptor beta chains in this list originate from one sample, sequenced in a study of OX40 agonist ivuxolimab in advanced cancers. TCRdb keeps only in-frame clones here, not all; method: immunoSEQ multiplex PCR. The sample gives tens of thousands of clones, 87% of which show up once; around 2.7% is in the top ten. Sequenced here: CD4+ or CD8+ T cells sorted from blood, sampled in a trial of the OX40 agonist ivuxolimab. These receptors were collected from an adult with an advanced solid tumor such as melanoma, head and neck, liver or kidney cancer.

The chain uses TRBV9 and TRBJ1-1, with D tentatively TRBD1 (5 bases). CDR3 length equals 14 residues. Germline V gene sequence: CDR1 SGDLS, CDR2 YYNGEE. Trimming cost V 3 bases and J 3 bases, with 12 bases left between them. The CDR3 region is CASSAQAYDTEAFF. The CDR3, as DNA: TGTGCCAGCAGCGCACAGGCTTATGACACTGAAGCTTTCTTT.

The CDR3 coding sequence is TGCGCCAGCAGCCCAGCAACTGAGCAGTTCTTC. This sequence encodes CASSPATEQFF. This chain links TRBV5-1 with TRBJ2-1, with D uncertain. Between the trimmed V and J ends, which lost 4 bases and 9 bases, there was a span of 8 bases. CDR1 and CDR2 from the germline V gene are SGHRS and YFSETQ. CDR3 length: 11 amino acids.

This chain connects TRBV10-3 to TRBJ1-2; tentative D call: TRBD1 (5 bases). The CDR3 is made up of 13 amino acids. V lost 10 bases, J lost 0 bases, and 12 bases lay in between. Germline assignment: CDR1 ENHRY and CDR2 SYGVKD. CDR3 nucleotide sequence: TGTGCCAGCAGCCGGGGGGCTAACTATGGCTACACCTTC. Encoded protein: CASSRGANYGYTF.

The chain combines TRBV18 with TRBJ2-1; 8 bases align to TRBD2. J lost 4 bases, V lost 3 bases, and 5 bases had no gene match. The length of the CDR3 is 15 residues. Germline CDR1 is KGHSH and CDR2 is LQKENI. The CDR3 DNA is TGTGCCAGCTCACCCCGGGGGGGGGATTACAATGAGCAGTTCTTC. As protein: CASSPRGGDYNEQFF.

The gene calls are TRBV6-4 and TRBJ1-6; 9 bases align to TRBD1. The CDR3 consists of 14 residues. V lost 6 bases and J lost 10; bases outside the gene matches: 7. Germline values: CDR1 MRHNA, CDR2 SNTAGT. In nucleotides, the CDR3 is TGTGCCAGCAGCGATACAGGGGGCGAATCACCCCTCCACTTT. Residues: CASSDTGGESPLHF.

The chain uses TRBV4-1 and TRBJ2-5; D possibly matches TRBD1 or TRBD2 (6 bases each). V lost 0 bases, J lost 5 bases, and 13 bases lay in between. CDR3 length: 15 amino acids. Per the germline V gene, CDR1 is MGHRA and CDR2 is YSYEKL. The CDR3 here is CASSQDVRGGETQYF. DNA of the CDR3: TGCGCCAGCAGCCAAGATGTCCGAGGGGGGGAGACCCAGTACTTC.

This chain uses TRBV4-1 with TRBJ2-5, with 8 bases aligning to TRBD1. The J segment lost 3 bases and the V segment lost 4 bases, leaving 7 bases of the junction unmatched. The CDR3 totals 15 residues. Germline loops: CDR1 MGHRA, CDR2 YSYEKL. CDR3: CASSPVGQGEETQYF. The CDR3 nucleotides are TGCGCCAGCAGCCCCGTCGGACAGGGCGAAGAGACCCAGTACTTC.

The CDR3: CAWRRNIPRDSPYEQYF. CDR3 nucleotides: TGTGCCTGGAGACGTAATATCCCCCGGGACAGTCCCTACGAGCAGTACTTC. The chain has TRBV30 and TRBJ2-7, with 7 positions matching TRBD1. The trim removed 3 bases at V and 2 bases at J, leaving 16 bases unmatched. Germline V gives CDR1 GTSNPN, CDR2 SVGIG (reference sequence). The CDR3 is 17 residues long.

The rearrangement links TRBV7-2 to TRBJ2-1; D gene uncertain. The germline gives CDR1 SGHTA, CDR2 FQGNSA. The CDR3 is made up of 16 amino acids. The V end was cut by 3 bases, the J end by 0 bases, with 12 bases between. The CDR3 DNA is TGTGCCAGCAGCTTTCAATGGTTAAGCTCCTACAATGAGCAGTTCTTC. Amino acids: CASSFQWLSSYNEQFF.

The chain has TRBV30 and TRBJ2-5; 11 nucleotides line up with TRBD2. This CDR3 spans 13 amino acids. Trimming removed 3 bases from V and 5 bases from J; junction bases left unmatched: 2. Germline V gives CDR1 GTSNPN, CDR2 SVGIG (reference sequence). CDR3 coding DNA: TGTGCCTGGAGGGTAGCGGGAGGGGAGACCCAGTACTTC. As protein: CAWRVAGGETQYF.

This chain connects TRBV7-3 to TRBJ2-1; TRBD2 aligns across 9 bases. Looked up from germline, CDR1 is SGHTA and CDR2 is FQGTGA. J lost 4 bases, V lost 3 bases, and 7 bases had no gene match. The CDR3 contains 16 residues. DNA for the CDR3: TGTGCCAGCAGCTTTTCAGTAACTAGCGGGTACAATGAGCAGTTCTTC. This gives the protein CASSFSVTSGYNEQFF. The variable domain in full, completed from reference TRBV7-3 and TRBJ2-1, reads GAGVSQTPSNKVTEKGKYVELRCDPISGHTALYWYRQSLGQGPEFLIYFQGTGAADDSGLPNDRFFAVRPEGSVSTLKIQRTERGDSAVYLCASSFSVTSGYNEQFFGPGTRLTVL.

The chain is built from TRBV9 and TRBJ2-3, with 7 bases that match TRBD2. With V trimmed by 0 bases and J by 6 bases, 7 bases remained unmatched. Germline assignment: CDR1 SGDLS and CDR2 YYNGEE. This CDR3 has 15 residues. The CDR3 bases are TGTGCCAGCAGCGTAGACCAGCGGGGTCTCGATACGCAGTATTTT. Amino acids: CASSVDQRGLDTQYF. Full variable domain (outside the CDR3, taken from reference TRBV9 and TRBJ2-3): DSGVTQTPKHLITATGQRVTLRCSPRSGDLSVYWYQQSLDQGLQFLIQYYNGEERAKGNILERFSAQQFPDLHSELNLSSLELGDSALYFCASSVDQRGLDTQYFGPGTRLTVL.

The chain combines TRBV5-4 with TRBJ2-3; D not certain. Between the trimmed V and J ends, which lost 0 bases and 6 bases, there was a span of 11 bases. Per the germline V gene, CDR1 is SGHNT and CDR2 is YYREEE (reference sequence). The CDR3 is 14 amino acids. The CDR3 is CASSLADQLDTQYF. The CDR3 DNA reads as TGTGCCAGCAGCTTGGCGGATCAACTGGATACGCAGTATTTT.

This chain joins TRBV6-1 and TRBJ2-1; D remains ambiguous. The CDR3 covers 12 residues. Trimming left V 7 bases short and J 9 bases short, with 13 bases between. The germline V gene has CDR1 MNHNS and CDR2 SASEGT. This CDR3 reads CASNQFDLEQFF. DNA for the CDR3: TGTGCCAGCAATCAATTTGATCTTGAGCAGTTCTTC.

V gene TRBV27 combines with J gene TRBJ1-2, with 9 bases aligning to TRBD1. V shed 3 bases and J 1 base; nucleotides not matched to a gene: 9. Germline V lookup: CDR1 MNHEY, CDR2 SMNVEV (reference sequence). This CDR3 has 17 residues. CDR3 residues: CASSLTLGTGNNYGYTF. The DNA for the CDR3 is TGTGCCAGCAGTTTGACCTTGGGGACAGGGAATAACTATGGCTACACCTTC.

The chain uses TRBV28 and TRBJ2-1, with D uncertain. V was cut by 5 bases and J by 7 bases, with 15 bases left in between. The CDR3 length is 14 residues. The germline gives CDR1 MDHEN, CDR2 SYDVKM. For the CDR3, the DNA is TGTGCCAGCAGTCGGGCAACATTAATTAATGAGCAGTTCTTC. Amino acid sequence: CASSRATLINEQFF. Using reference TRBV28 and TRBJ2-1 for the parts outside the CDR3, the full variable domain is DVKVTQSSRYLVKRTGEKVFLECVQDMDHENMFWYRQDPGLGLRLIYFSYDVKMKEKGDIPEGYSVSREKKERFSLILESASTNQTSMYLCASSRATLINEQFFGPGTRLTVL.

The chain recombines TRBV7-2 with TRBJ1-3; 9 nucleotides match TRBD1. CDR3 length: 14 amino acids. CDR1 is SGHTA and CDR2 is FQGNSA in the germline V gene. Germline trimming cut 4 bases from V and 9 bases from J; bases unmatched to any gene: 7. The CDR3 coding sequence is TGTGCCAGCAGCTCCCCTCGACAGGGGGGCACCATATATTTT. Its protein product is CASSSPRQGGTIYF.

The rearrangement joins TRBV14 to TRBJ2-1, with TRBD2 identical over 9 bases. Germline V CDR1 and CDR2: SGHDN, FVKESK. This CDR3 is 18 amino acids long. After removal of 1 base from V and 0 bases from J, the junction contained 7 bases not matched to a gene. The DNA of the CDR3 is TGTGCCAGCAGCCAAGGATATAGCGGGGGAAGCTCCTACAATGAGCAGTTCTTC. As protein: CASSQGYSGGSSYNEQFF. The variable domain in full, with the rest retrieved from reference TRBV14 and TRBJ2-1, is EAGVTQFPSHSVIEKGQTVTLRCDPISGHDNLYWYRRVMGKEIKFLLHFVKESKQDESGMPNNRFLAERTGGTYSTLKVQPAELEDSGVYFCASSQGYSGGSSYNEQFFGPGTRLTVL.

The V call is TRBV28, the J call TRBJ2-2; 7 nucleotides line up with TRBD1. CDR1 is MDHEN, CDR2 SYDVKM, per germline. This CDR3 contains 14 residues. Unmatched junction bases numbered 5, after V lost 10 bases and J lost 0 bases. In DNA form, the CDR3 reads TGTGCCATCTCAACAGGGGCGAACACCGGGGAGCTGTTTTTT. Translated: CAISTGANTGELFF.

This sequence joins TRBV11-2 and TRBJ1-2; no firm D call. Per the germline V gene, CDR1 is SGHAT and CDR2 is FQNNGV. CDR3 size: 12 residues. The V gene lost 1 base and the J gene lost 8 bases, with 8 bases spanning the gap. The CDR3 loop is CASSLGTWGYTF. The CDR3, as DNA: TGTGCCAGCAGCTTAGGAACTTGGGGCTACACCTTC. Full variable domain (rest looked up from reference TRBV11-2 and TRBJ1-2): EAGVAQSPRYKIIEKRQSVAFWCNPISGHATLYWYQQILGQGPKLLIQFQNNGVVDDSQLPKDRFSAERLKGVDSTLKIQPAKLEDSAVYLCASSLGTWGYTFGSGTRLTVV.

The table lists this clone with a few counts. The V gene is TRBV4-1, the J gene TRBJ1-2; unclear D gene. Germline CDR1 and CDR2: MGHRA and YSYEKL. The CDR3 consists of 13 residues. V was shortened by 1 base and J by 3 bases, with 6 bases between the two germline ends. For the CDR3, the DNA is TGCGCCAGCAGCCAAGTCGGGGACTATGGCTACACCTTC. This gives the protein CASSQVGDYGYTF.

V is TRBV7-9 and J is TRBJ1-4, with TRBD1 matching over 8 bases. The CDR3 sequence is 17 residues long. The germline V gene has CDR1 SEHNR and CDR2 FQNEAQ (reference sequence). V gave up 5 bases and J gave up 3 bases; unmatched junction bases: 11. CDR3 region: CASSITAGGASNEKLFF. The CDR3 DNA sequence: TGTGCCAGCAGCATCACCGCAGGGGGCGCGTCTAATGAAAAACTGTTTTTT.

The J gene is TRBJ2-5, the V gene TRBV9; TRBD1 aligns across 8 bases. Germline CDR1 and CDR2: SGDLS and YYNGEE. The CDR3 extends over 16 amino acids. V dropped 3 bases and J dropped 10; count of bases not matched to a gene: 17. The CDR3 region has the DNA TGTGCCAGCAGCGCTTCCCCCTCCGGGACAGGAAGTGGCCAGTACTTC. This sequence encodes CASSASPSGTGSGQYF.

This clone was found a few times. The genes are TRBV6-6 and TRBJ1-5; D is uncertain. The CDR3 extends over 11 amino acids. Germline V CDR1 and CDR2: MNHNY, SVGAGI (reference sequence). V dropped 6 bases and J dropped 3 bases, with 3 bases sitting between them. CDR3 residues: CASRYNQPQHF. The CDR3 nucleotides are TGTGCCAGCAGGTACAATCAGCCCCAGCATTTT.

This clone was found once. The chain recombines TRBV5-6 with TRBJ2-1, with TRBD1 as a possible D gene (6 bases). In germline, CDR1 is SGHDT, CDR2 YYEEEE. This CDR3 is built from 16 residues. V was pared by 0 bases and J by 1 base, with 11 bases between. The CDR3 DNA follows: TGTGCCAGCAGCTTGGGTGGGGGCTTATCCTACAATGAGCAGTTCTTC. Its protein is CASSLGGGLSYNEQFF.

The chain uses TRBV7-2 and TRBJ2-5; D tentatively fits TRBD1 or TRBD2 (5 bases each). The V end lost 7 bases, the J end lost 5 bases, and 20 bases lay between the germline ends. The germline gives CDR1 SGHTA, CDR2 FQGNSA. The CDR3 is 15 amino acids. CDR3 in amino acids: CASTTGFGAYETQYF. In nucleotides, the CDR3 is TGTGCCAGCACTACCGGATTCGGGGCATATGAGACCCAGTACTTC.